This TCR beta chain was sequenced during a study of CD8+ T cells in alopecia areata. Looking at the study overall: Female C3H/HeJ mice aged roughly 6-10 weeks were given skin from C3H/HeJ graft donors, roughly 6-13 months old, that had spontaneous alopecia. Overall study results and limits: Lesional tissue from the scalp (especially in alopecia totalis/universalis) showed higher clonality than normal scalp. Sequenced scalp T cells also include alphabeta T cells resident in normal skin. It was less clear whether patients shared TCRs than it was in mice, possibly because of HLA.

On this clone itself: What it binds is not known. Any gene name here is a mouse gene name.

Sequencing used cDNA as its template, made by extracting RNA and reverse transcribing it. The protocol was immunoSEQ multiplex PCR, while the TCRdb copy is restricted to in-frame clones and leaves out a portion. Captured here are about 110,000 clones, none seen once; the top ten comprise about 19%. This clonotype was sampled from a C3H/HeJ mouse with alopecia areata. The strain is characterized by the MHC haplotype H2-k. Sequenced sample: lesional skin.

CDR3 DNA (partial): TGTGCCAGCAGCCCCCGGGACTTCTATGCT. Amino acid sequence: CASSPRDFYA. The full CDR3 is CASSPRDFYAEQFF. V and J are TRBV13-3 and TRBJ2-1; TRBD2 might be the D (6 bases). The observed sequence ends 4 residues before the CDR3 terminus, with the missing tail filled in from the germline J gene. The CDR3 loop spans 14 amino acids. Trimming took off 5 bases at V and 3 bases at J, with 12 bases between the two ends. Looked up from germline, CDR1 is NNHDY and CDR2 is SYVADS.